These 6 T cell receptor beta chains were all obtained from the same sample, sequenced in a study of brain T cells in children with intractable seizures. Libraries were prepared by immunoSEQ multiplex PCR; TCRdb keeps only in-frame clonotypes and omits some of them. The sample has tens of thousands of clones, around 91% seen once. The sequencing here drew on peripheral blood, taken at surgery. The receptors were gathered from a girl aged 2-10 years with Rasmussen encephalitis and intractable seizures.

The rearrangement links TRBV10-2 to TRBJ2-7; TRBD1 agrees at 9 bases. Germline CDR1 and CDR2: WSHSY and SAAADI. After removal of 3 bases from V and 3 bases from J, the junction contained 6 bases not matched to a gene. CDR3 length: 15 residues. CDR3 nucleotides: TGCGCCAGCAGTGATTCGGGACAGGGCCTCTACGAGCAGTACTTC. Residues: CASSDSGQGLYEQYF.

This clone appeared a single time. The V and J genes are TRBV29-1 and TRBJ1-1; D call uncertain. The CDR3 runs to 12 residues. From germline, CDR1 is SQVTM and CDR2 ANQGSEA. The V gene lost 7 bases and the J gene lost 1 base, with 10 bases spanning the gap. The CDR3 sequence is CSGKDGNTEAFF. In nucleotides, the CDR3 is TGCAGCGGGAAGGACGGGAACACTGAAGCTTTCTTT.

The genes are TRBV28 and TRBJ2-3; 10 bases agree with TRBD2. Germline assignment: CDR1 MDHEN and CDR2 SYDVKM. The CDR3 loop spans 16 amino acids. V shed 5 bases, J shed 2 bases, and the junction held 7 bases outside the gene matches. The CDR3 DNA sequence: TGTGCCAGCAGTCTTTTCAGCGGGGGGGACACAGATACGCAGTATTTT. Its protein is CASSLFSGGDTDTQYF.

The chain links TRBV2 to TRBJ2-7; 12 bases match TRBD1. This CDR3 has 15 amino acids. Germline trimming cut 10 bases from V and 4 bases from J; bases unmatched to any gene: 11. The germline gives CDR1 SNHLY, CDR2 FYNNEI. CDR3 sequence: CANNIGDRGRYEQYF. CDR3 nucleotide sequence: TGTGCCAACAATATAGGGGACAGGGGGCGTTACGAGCAGTACTTC.

This clone was counted only a few times. This chain uses TRBV20-1 with TRBJ1-6; no firm D call. The V gene's germline CDR1 is DFQATT and CDR2 SNEGSKA (reference sequence). This CDR3 is built from 11 residues. V lost 3 bases and J lost 14, with 11 bases in between. CDR3 sequence reads: CSARGSFTLHF. In DNA form, the CDR3 reads TGCAGTGCTAGGGGGTCCTTTACCCTCCACTTT.

The gene calls are TRBV2 and TRBJ2-7; 7 bases map to TRBD1. The J segment lost 6 bases and the V segment lost 9 bases, leaving 11 bases of the junction unmatched. The CDR3 is 13 amino acids. CDR1 and CDR2 from the germline V gene are SNHLY and FYNNEI. The CDR3 loop reads CARGGRSSVEQYF. CDR3 sequence (DNA): TGTGCCAGAGGGGGCAGATCAAGTGTCGAGCAGTACTTC.